Each of the 27 T cell receptor beta chains below was sequenced from the same sample in a study of T cell responses to AZD1222 COVID-19 vaccine. Using immunoSEQ multiplex PCR, the repertoire was profiled, and TCRdb retains in-frame clones only, with some absent. The table includes roughly 30,000 clones, about four fifths detected once. This specimen consisted of peripheral blood, obtained 28 days after the second AZD1222 dose. Receptors originate from an adult who received the AZD1222 COVID-19 vaccine.

The chain joins TRBV6-5 to TRBJ1-2; D may be TRBD1 (5 bases). The V gene's germline CDR1 is MNHEY and CDR2 SVGAGI. This CDR3 is built from 15 residues. V shed 0 bases and J shed 3 bases, with 11 bases lying between them. The CDR3 DNA sequence: TGTGCCAGCAGTTACTCGGGGTCGGGGGACTATGGCTACACCTTC. It yields the protein CASSYSGSGDYGYTF.

J is TRBJ2-3 and V is TRBV18; TRBD2 matches 12 bases. Trimming removed 4 bases from V and 4 bases from J; junction bases left unmatched: 3. This CDR3 region has 15 residues. In germline, CDR1 is KGHSH, CDR2 LQKENI. The CDR3 bases are TGTGCCAGCTCACGTGGACTAGCGGGACCAGATACGCAGTATTTT. It is translated as CASSRGLAGPDTQYF.

The chain carries TRBV5-1 and TRBJ1-1; no firm D call. Between the trimmed V and J ends, which lost 2 bases and 5 bases, there was a span of 7 bases. This CDR3 has 12 residues. The germline V gene encodes CDR1 SGHRS and CDR2 YFSETQ. CDR3 coding DNA: TGCGCCAGCAGCTTTAAAGGAACTGAAGCTTTCTTT. This sequence encodes CASSFKGTEAFF. Using reference TRBV5-1 and TRBJ1-1 for the parts outside the CDR3, the full variable domain is KAGVTQTPRYLIKTRGQQVTLSCSPISGHRSVSWYQQTPGQGLQFLFEYFSETQRNKGNFPGRFSGRQFSNSRSEMNVSTLELGDSALYLCASSFKGTEAFFGQGTRLTVV.

In its sample, this clone was seen a few times. The junction departs from germline at one end; a sequencing error may be responsible. V and J are TRBV29-1 and TRBJ2-5, with a possible D match to TRBD1 (7 bases). Germline V gene sequence: CDR1 SQVTM, CDR2 ANQGSEA. CDR3 length: 10 amino acids. The CDR3, as DNA: TGCAGCGTCCCCGGACAGGAGGGGAACTTC. As protein: CSVPGQEGNF.

V is TRBV5-1 and J is TRBJ2-5, with 10 bases lining up with TRBD2. The ends lost 1 base at V and 4 bases at J; junction bases unmatched: 7. Germline V gives CDR1 SGHRS, CDR2 YFSETQ. The CDR3 sequence is 16 residues long. This CDR3 reads CASSLLPGLARETQYF. The CDR3 nucleotides read TGCGCCAGCAGCTTGCTCCCGGGACTAGCGAGAGAGACCCAGTACTTC. Based on the CDR3 plus reference TRBV5-1 and TRBJ2-5, the full variable domain is KAGVTQTPRYLIKTRGQQVTLSCSPISGHRSVSWYQQTPGQGLQFLFEYFSETQRNKGNFPGRFSGRQFSNSRSEMNVSTLELGDSALYLCASSLLPGLARETQYFGPGTRLLVL.

This chain links TRBV29-1 with TRBJ1-5; a possible D gene is TRBD1 (6 bases). The CDR3 runs to 13 residues. The V gene's germline CDR1 is SQVTM and CDR2 ANQGSEA. Trimming shortened V by 4 bases and J by 4 bases, and 11 bases separated the two germline ends. CDR3 loop: CSVARTANQPQHF. In DNA form, the CDR3 reads TGCAGCGTTGCCCGGACAGCGAATCAGCCCCAGCATTTT.

The chain recombines TRBV7-9 with TRBJ1-4; D remains unclear. V lost 3 bases and J lost 7, with 12 bases in between. The CDR3 totals 14 residues. Germline V gene sequence: CDR1 SEHNR, CDR2 FQNEAQ (reference sequence). CDR3 region: CASSFTRTGEKLFF. CDR3 DNA sequence: TGTGCCAGCAGCTTTACTCGGACGGGTGAAAAACTGTTTTTT.

The sample holds a few counts of this clone. This chain joins TRBV27 and TRBJ1-3; 11 bases match TRBD1. Germline V CDR1 and CDR2: MNHEY, SMNVEV (reference sequence). The CDR3 totals 15 residues. The trim removed 5 bases at V and 5 bases at J, leaving 5 bases unmatched. The CDR3 DNA reads as TGTGCCAGCAGTCTACGGACAGGGGGCAGAAACACCATATATTTT. Protein: CASSLRTGGRNTIYF.

The V gene is TRBV18, the J gene TRBJ1-5, with 7 bases identical to TRBD1. The CDR3 contains 16 residues. Germline V gene sequence: CDR1 KGHSH, CDR2 LQKENI. The V gene end was trimmed by 4 bases and the J gene end by 6 bases; junction bases not matched to a gene: 12. CDR3 DNA: TGTGCCAGCTCACTGCCGGGACAGAGCTTCGGTCAGCCCCAGCATTTT. Translating it yields CASSLPGQSFGQPQHF.

The V call is TRBV10-1, the J call TRBJ2-7, with D uncertain. CDR3 size: 12 residues. Trimming cost V 5 bases and J 4 bases, with 9 bases left between them. In germline, CDR1 is WNHNN, CDR2 SYGVQD (reference sequence). CDR3: CASSPGFYEQYF. CDR3 coding DNA: TGCGCCAGCAGTCCGGGCTTTTACGAGCAGTACTTC.

This rearrangement joins TRBV2 to TRBJ1-3; D not resolved. The CDR3 extends over 11 amino acids. Deletions cut 4 bases from V and 6 bases from J, with 4 bases between. Looked up from germline, CDR1 is SNHLY and CDR2 is FYNNEI. The CDR3 sequence: CASSVVNTIYF. The CDR3 DNA reads as TGTGCCAGCAGTGTAGTAAACACCATATATTTT.

V is TRBV7-6 and J is TRBJ1-6; no definite D call. Germline V lookup: CDR1 SGHVS, CDR2 FNYEAQ. V lost 3 bases to trimming and J lost 6 bases, with 6 bases between them. The CDR3 has 13 residues. This CDR3 reads CASSFNSNSPLHF. The CDR3 DNA follows: TGTGCCAGCAGCTTCAACAGTAATTCACCCCTCCACTTT.

The rearrangement joins TRBV7-9 to TRBJ2-5, with 13 bases matching TRBD2. Looked up from germline, CDR1 is SEHNR and CDR2 is FQNEAQ (reference sequence). V shed 5 bases, J shed 1 base, and the junction held 13 bases outside the gene matches. CDR3 length equals 19 residues. CDR3 loop: CASSRSKKGLAGPQETQYF. The CDR3 bases are TGTGCCAGCAGCCGATCGAAGAAGGGACTAGCGGGACCCCAAGAGACCCAGTACTTC.

The rearrangement links TRBV5-4 to TRBJ1-1, with D hard to call. Between the trimmed V and J ends, which lost 3 bases and 5 bases, there was a span of 14 bases. The CDR3 sequence is 14 residues long. Germline V lookup: CDR1 SGHNT, CDR2 YYREEE (reference sequence). CDR3 sequence: CASSSQLTRTEAFF. The CDR3 DNA reads as TGTGCCAGCAGCTCACAGTTAACAAGAACTGAAGCTTTCTTT.

V and J are TRBV5-1 and TRBJ2-7; D gene unclear. With 0 bases removed from V and 1 base from J, the gap between germline ends came to 11 bases. This CDR3 has 15 amino acids. Germline CDR1 is SGHRS and CDR2 is YFSETQ. CDR3 sequence reads: CASSLAPETSYEQYF. The CDR3 DNA reads TGCGCCAGCAGCTTGGCCCCGGAGACGTCCTACGAGCAGTACTTC. The entire variable domain, with the rest obtained from reference TRBV5-1 and TRBJ2-7, is as follows: KAGVTQTPRYLIKTRGQQVTLSCSPISGHRSVSWYQQTPGQGLQFLFEYFSETQRNKGNFPGRFSGRQFSNSRSEMNVSTLELGDSALYLCASSLAPETSYEQYFGPGTRLTVT.

The chain couples TRBV5-1 to TRBJ2-1; 9 bases line up with TRBD2. Germline lookup yields CDR1 SGHRS and CDR2 YFSETQ. The CDR3 is 15 residues long. J was trimmed by 7 bases and V by 2 bases; bases with no gene match: 7. In nucleotides, the CDR3 is TGCGCCAGCAGCTTAGGAGCGGGAGGCCGGAATGAGCAGTTCTTC. Residues: CASSLGAGGRNEQFF.

V is TRBV3-1 (or the pseudogene TRBV3-2) and J is TRBJ2-2, with 14 bases lining up with TRBD2. The CDR3 has 17 residues. V lost 0 bases and J lost 4; bases outside the gene matches: 1. CDR1 and CDR2 from the germline V gene are LGHDT and YNNKEL (reference sequence). CDR3 amino acids: CASSQDGLAGGTGELFF. The CDR3 bases are TGTGCCAGCAGCCAAGATGGACTAGCGGGAGGCACCGGGGAGCTGTTTTTT.

The genes are TRBV27 and TRBJ2-1; 7 nucleotides match TRBD2. Germline V gene lookup returns CDR1 MNHEY and CDR2 SMNVEV (reference sequence). V dropped 3 bases and J dropped 2; count of bases not matched to a gene: 1. CDR3 size: 14 residues. Written as DNA, the CDR3 is TGTGCCAGCAGTTTTGGGGGGGCCTACAATGAGCAGTTCTTC. This translates into CASSFGGAYNEQFF.

J is TRBJ2-1 and V is TRBV7-9, with 9 bases aligning to TRBD1. V trimming: 2 bases; J trimming: 8 bases; junction bases outside the gene matches: 10. Germline lookup yields CDR1 SEHNR and CDR2 FQNEAQ (reference sequence). The CDR3 is made up of 16 amino acids. CDR3 sequence reads: CASSLFQGQGRHEQFF. DNA of the CDR3: TGTGCCAGCAGCTTATTCCAGGGACAGGGCCGACATGAGCAGTTCTTC.

In this sample, this clone turned up once. The chain combines TRBV20-1 with TRBJ1-4; D remains ambiguous. Germline CDR1 reads DFQATT; CDR2 reads SNEGSKA (reference sequence). The V and J ends lost 1 base and 5 bases respectively, with 2 bases between them. This CDR3 is 11 amino acids long. CDR3 region: CSARVNEKLFF. As DNA, the CDR3 is TGCAGTGCTAGAGTAAATGAAAAACTGTTTTTT.

The chain employs TRBV5-1 and TRBJ2-5, with D perhaps matching TRBD1 or TRBD2 (5 bases each). CDR3 length: 15 residues. Trimming removed 0 bases at V and 5 bases at J, with 14 bases between. Germline CDR1 is SGHRS and CDR2 is YFSETQ. The CDR3 sequence is CASSLGALEGETQYF. Written as DNA, the CDR3 is TGCGCCAGCAGCTTGGGAGCCCTTGAGGGGGAGACCCAGTACTTC.

This chain uses TRBV7-9 with TRBJ2-1, with 7 bases matching TRBD2. In germline, CDR1 is SEHNR, CDR2 FQNEAQ (reference sequence). The CDR3 totals 15 residues. The J segment lost 5 bases and the V segment lost 5 bases, leaving 9 bases of the junction unmatched. The CDR3 coding sequence is TGTGCCAGCAGCCACCTCAGGGAGGGTCACAATGAGCAGTTCTTC. It is translated as CASSHLREGHNEQFF.

The chain couples TRBV7-9 to TRBJ2-1; D gene uncertain. The CDR3 has 17 residues. The V end was cut by 1 base, the J end by 0 bases, with 13 bases between. The germline V gene has CDR1 SEHNR and CDR2 FQNEAQ (reference sequence). The CDR3 protein is CASSLGLGLSSYNEQFF. The CDR3, as DNA: TGTGCCAGCAGCTTAGGGTTAGGGTTAAGCTCCTACAATGAGCAGTTCTTC. The full variable domain, with the rest looked up from reference TRBV7-9 and TRBJ2-1, is DTGVSQNPRHKITKRGQNVTFRCDPISEHNRLYWYRQTLGQGPEFLTYFQNEAQLEKSRLLSDRFSAERPKGSFSTLEIQRTEQGDSAMYLCASSLGLGLSSYNEQFFGPGTRLTVL.

Comments on this clone: Other nucleotide sequences from this sample produce the same CDR3. The rearrangement links TRBV5-4 to TRBJ1-3, with D hard to call. Deletions cut 1 base from V and 0 bases from J, with 5 bases between. Germline values: CDR1 SGHNT, CDR2 YYREEE (reference sequence). CDR3 size: 14 residues. CDR3 in DNA: TGTGCCAGCAGCTTGATGTCCTCTGGAAACACCATATATTTT. This codes for CASSLMSSGNTIYF.

This sequence joins TRBV7-9 and TRBJ2-1; D perhaps matches TRBD1 (6 bases). CDR1 is SEHNR and CDR2 is FQNEAQ in the germline V gene (reference sequence). Between the trimmed V and J ends, which lost 3 bases and 6 bases, there was a span of 12 bases. The CDR3 totals 14 residues. CDR3 amino acids: CASSFSTGRNEQFF. The CDR3 nucleotides read TGTGCCAGCAGCTTCTCGACAGGCCGCAATGAGCAGTTCTTC.

This clone has just one count. The V and J genes are TRBV13 and TRBJ2-3, with unresolved D. CDR1 is PRHDT and CDR2 is FYEKMQ in the germline V gene (reference sequence). The CDR3 is 12 amino acids. V shed 2 bases and J shed 6 bases, with 6 bases lying between them. Here the CDR3 DNA reads TGTGCCAGCAGCTTACTCAGCGATACGCAGTATTTT. Translated, it gives CASSLLSDTQYF. Supplemented by reference TRBV13 and TRBJ2-3, the full variable domain reads AAGVIQSPRHLIKEKRETATLKCYPIPRHDTVYWYQQGPGQDPQFLISFYEKMQSDKGSIPDRFSAQQFSDYHSELNMSSLELGDSALYFCASSLLSDTQYFGPGTRLTVL.

A few counts support this clone. This chain joins TRBV18 and TRBJ2-1; the D gene could be TRBD1 or TRBD2 (5 bases each). V lost 6 bases to trimming and J lost 8 bases, with 17 bases between them. Germline loops: CDR1 KGHSH, CDR2 LQKENI. This CDR3 has 14 residues. The CDR3 protein is CASSLRGSRDEQFF. CDR3 bases: TGTGCCAGCTCTCTTCGGGGCAGCCGCGATGAGCAGTTCTTC. The variable domain in full, completed from reference TRBV18 and TRBJ2-1, reads NAGVMQNPRHLVRRRGQEARLRCSPMKGHSHVYWYRQLPEEGLKFMVYLQKENIIDESGMPKERFSAEFPKEGPSILRIQQVVRGDSAAYFCASSLRGSRDEQFFGPGTRLTVL.